The clone carrying this TCR beta chain has just one count. The antigen is undetermined. The ViraFEST assay expanded antigen-specific CD4+ T cells with viral peptide pools before sequencing. Having been cultured for 9 to 11 days, the cells underwent CD4+ T cell isolation. Testing of the vaccine recipients showed negative nucleocapsid antibodies and no prior SARS-CoV-2 infection. A density of about 2.2 million PBMC per well was used; these cells were cultured with approximately 9.1 IU/ml IL-2 and roughly 10 ug/ml peptides. In the cultures, half the medium was exchanged for IL-2 medium on days 3 and 7. Trimming shortened V by 1 base and J by 10 bases, and 6 bases separated the two germline ends. The CDR3 extends over 11 amino acids. Germline V lookup: CDR1 LNHDA, CDR2 SQIVND (reference sequence). Clones were read by immunoSEQ multiplex PCR, and TCRdb kept only the in-frame ones, dropping some. The sample has around 25,000 clones, 73% seen once.

The sample belongs to a study of vaccination effects on CD4 cells after COVID-19. The study, taken as a whole, reports: Small numbers of convalescent patients limited the study. It also lacked early post-infection timepoints. Clones that were induced by infection or by vaccine showed marked contraction late after vaccination.

The rearrangement links TRBV19 to TRBJ2-3; D might be TRBD1 (6 bases). The sequenced sample was CD4+ T cells from PBMCs cultured with SARS-CoV-2 spike peptides, obtained before COVID-19 vaccination. The source of this sequence is a human donor who received a COVID-19 vaccine. For the CDR3, the DNA is TGTGCCAGTAGTATAGGGACAGCGCAGTATTTT. Translating it yields CASSIGTAQYF.